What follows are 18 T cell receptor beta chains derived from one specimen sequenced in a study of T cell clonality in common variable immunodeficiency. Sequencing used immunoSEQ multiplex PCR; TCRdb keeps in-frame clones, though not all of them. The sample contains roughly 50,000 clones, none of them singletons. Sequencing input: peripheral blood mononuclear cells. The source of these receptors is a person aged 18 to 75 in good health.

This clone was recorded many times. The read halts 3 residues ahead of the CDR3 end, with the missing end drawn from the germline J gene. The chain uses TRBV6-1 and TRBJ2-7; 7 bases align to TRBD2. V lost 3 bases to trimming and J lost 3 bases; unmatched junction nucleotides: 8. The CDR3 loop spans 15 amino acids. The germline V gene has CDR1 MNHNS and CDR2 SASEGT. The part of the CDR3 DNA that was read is TGTGCCAGCAGTGACGGTTTAGCGGGCTTCTACGAG. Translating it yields CASSDGLAGFYE. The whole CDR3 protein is CASSDGLAGFYEQYF.

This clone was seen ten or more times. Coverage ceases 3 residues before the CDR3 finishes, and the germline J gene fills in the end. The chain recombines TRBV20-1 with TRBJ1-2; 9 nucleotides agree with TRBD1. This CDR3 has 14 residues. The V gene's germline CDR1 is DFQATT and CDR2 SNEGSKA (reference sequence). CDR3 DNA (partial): TGCAGTGCTTCCGGGACAGGGTCTGTGGGGGGC. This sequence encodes CSASGTGSVGG. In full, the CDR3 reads CSASGTGSVGGYTF.

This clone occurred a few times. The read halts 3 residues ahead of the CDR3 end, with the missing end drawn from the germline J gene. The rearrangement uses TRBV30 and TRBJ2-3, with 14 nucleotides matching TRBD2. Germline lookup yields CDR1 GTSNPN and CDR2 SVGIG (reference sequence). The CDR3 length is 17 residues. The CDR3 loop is CAWSQRLAGGPGETQYF. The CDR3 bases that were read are TGTGCCTGGAGTCAGCGACTAGCGGGAGGGCCGGGAGAGACG. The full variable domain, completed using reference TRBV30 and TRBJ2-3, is SQTIHQWPATLVQPVGSPLSLECTVEGTSNPNLYWYRQAAGRGLQLLFYSVGIGQISSEVPQNLSASRPQDRQFILSSKKLLLSDSGFYLCAWSQRLAGGPGETQYFGPGTRLTVL.

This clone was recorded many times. This CDR3 reads CASSVATRGGYTF. The covered CDR3 bases are TGTGCCAGCAGCGTAGCGACGAGGGGTGGC. The V and J genes are TRBV9 and TRBJ1-2; D is possibly TRBD1 (5 bases). Sequencing ends 3 residues short of the CDR3 end; the germline J gene provides the rest. CDR3 length: 13 residues. V lost 0 bases to trimming and J lost 7 bases, with 10 bases between them. Germline V gene sequence: CDR1 SGDLS, CDR2 YYNGEE.

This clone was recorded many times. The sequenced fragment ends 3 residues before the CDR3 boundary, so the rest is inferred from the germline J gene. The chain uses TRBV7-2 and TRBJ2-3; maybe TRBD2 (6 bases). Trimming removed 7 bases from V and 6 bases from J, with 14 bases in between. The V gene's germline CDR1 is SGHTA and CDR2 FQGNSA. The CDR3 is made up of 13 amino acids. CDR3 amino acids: CASNGGRWDTQYF. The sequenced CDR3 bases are TGTGCCAGCAATGGGGGGAGGTGGGATACG.

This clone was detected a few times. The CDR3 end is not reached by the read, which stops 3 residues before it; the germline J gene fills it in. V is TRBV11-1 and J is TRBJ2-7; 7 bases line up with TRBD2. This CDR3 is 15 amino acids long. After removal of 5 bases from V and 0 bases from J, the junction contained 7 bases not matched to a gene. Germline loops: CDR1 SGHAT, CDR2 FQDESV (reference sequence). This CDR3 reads CASSPGLVISYEQYF. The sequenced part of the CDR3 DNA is TGTGCCAGCAGCCCTGGACTAGTCATCTCCTACGAG.

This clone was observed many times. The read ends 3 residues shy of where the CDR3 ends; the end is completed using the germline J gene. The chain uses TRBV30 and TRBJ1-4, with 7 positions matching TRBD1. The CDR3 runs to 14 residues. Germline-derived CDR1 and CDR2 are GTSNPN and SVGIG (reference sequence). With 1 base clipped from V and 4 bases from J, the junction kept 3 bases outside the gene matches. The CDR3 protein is CAWSGGQINEKLFF. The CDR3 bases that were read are TGTGCCTGGAGTGGGGGACAGATTAATGAAAAA.

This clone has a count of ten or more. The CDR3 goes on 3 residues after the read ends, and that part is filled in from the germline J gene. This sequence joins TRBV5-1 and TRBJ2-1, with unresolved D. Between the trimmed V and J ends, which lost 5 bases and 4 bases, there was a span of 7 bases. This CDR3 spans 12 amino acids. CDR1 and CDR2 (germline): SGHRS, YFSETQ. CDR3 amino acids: CASRQDYNEQFF. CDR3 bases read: TGCGCCAGCAGGCAGGATTACAATGAG.

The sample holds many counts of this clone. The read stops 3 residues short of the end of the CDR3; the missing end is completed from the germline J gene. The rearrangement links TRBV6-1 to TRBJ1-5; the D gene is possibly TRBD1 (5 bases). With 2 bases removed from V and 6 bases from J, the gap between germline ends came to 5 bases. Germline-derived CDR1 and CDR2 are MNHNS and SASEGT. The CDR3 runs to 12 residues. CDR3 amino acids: CASSEQGQPQHF. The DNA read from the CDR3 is TGTGCCAGCAGTGAACAGGGTCAGCCC.

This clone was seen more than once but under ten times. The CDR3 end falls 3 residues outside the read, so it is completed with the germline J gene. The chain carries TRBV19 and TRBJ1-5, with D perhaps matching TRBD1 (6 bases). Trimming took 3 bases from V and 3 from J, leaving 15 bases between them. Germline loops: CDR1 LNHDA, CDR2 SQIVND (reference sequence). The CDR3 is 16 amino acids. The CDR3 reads CASSIESGTNNQPQHF. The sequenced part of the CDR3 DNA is TGTGCCAGTAGTATTGAGTCAGGGACAAACAATCAGCCC.

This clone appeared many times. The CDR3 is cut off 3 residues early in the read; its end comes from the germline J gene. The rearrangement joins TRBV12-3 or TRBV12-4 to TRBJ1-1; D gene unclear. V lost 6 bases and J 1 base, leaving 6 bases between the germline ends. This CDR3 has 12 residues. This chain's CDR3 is CASRNGNTEAFF. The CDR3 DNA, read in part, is TGTGCCAGCAGGAACGGGAACACTGAA.

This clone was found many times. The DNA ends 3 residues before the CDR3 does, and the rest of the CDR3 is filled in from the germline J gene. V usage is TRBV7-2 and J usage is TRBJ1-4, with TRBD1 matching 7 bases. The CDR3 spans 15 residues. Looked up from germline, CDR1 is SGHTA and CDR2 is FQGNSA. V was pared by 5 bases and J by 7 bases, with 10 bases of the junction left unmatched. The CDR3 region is CASSPQTGWGEKLFF. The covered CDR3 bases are TGTGCCAGCAGCCCGCAGACAGGGTGGGGTGAAAAA. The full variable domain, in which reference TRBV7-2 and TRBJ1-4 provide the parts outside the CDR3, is GAGVSQSPSNKVTEKGKDVELRCDPISGHTALYWYRQSLGQGLEFLIYFQGNSAPDKSGLPSDRFSAERTGGSVSTLTIQRTQQEDSAVYLCASSPQTGWGEKLFFGSGTQLSVL.

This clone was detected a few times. CDR3 bases read: TGTGCCAGCAGTGTTTCGACTTACAATGAC. Translating it yields CASSVSTYND. The full CDR3 reads CASSVSTYNDYTF. This chain uses TRBV6-1 with TRBJ1-2, with D unclear. The read is 3 residues too short to cover the CDR3 end, so that end is filled in from the germline J gene. Germline loops: CDR1 MNHNS, CDR2 SASEGT. The CDR3 consists of 13 residues.

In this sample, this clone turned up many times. CDR3 DNA, as far as it was read: TGTGCCTGGAGTGTACCTGGGGGCGTTAATCAGCCC. Its translation is CAWSVPGGVNQP. The full CDR3 protein is CAWSVPGGVNQPQHF. This chain joins TRBV30 and TRBJ1-5; D is perhaps TRBD1 (6 bases). The read falls 3 residues short of the CDR3 end, and the missing part is taken from the germline J gene. The germline V gene has CDR1 GTSNPN and CDR2 SVGIG (reference sequence). The CDR3 has 15 residues. V was pared by 0 bases and J by 4 bases, with 13 bases between.

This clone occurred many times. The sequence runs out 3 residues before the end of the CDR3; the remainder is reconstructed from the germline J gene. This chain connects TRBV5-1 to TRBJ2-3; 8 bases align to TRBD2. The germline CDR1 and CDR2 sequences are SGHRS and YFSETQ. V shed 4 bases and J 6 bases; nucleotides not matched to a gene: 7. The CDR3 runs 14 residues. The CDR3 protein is CASSPGLGLDTQYF. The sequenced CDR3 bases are TGCGCCAGCAGCCCGGGACTAGGGTTGGATACG. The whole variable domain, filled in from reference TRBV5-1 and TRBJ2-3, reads KAGVTQTPRYLIKTRGQQVTLSCSPISGHRSVSWYQQTPGQGLQFLFEYFSETQRNKGNFPGRFSGRQFSNSRSEMNVSTLELGDSALYLCASSPGLGLDTQYFGPGTRLTVL.

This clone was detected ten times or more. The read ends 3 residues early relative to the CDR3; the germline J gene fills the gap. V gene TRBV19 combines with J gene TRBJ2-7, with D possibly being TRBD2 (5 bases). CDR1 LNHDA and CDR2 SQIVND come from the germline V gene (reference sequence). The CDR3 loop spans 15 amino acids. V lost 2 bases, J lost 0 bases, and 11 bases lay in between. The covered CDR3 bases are TGTGCCAGTAGTATAATCGACGGACTCTCCTACGAG. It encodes CASSIIDGLSYE. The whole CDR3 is CASSIIDGLSYEQYF.

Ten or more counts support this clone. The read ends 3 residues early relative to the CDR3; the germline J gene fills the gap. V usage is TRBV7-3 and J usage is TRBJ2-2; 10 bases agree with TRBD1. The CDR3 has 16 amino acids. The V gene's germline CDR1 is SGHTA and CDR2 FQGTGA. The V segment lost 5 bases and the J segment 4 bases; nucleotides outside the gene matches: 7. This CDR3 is CASSAGTGDGTGELFF. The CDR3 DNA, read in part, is TGTGCCAGCAGCGCGGGGACAGGGGATGGCACCGGGGAG.

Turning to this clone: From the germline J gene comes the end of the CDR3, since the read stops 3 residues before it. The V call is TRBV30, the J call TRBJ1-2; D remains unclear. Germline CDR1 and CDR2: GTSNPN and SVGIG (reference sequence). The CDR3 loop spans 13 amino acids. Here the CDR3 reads CAWSRASADTYTF. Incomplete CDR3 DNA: TGTGCCTGGAGTCGAGCGTCGGCAGATACC.